Presented here are 11 T cell receptor beta chains from one specimen sequenced in a study of blood T cell repertoires in COVID-19. The data were produced by immunoSEQ multiplex PCR, yet TCRdb's version contains in-frame clones alone and is incomplete. Of around 98,000 clones detected, 75% to 85% appear once; the ten largest clones hold around a quarter. Input material: peripheral blood. The source is a man between 65 and 80 years old with acute or convalescent COVID-19.

There are a few counts of this clone. Likely a read error: the CDR3 ends without its conserved phenylalanine or tryptophan. The limits of the CDR3 on the DNA are not certain, so only TCRdb's listed CDR3 is given. CDR3 sequence: CARKDRDRN. The chain uses TRBV24-1 and TRBJ1-2; the listed D gene, TRBD1, was not tested against the DNA. The CDR3 totals 9 residues, both ends included. Per germline, CDR1 KGHDR and CDR2 SFDVKD.

V usage is TRBV6-2 or TRBV6-3 and J usage is TRBJ2-7, with 12 bases lining up with TRBD2. This CDR3 is 15 amino acids long. With 5 bases clipped from V and 3 bases from J, the junction kept 5 bases outside the gene matches. Germline lookup yields CDR1 MNHEY and CDR2 SVGEGT. CDR3 coding DNA: TGTGCCAGCAGTCGACTAGCGGGGGCTTTCTACGAGCAGTACTTC. This sequence encodes CASSRLAGAFYEQYF.

CDR3 sequence reads: CAIGRETNEKLFF. The CDR3 coding sequence is TGTGCCATCGGCCGGGAAACTAATGAAAAACTGTTTTTT. The J gene is TRBJ1-4, the V gene TRBV10-3; unclear D gene. Germline-derived CDR1 and CDR2 are ENHRY and SYGVKD. This CDR3 is built from 13 residues. V gave up 8 bases and J gave up 1 base, with 8 bases separating them.

Only one count was recorded for this clone. V is TRBV19 and J is TRBJ1-5; 7 positions match TRBD1. J gave up 9 bases and V 6 bases, and 8 bases lay outside the gene matches. The CDR3 is 13 amino acids. CDR1 LNHDA and CDR2 SQIVND come from the germline V gene (reference sequence). CDR3 coding DNA: TGTGCCAGTAGCAGACAGGGCGGCGGGCCCCAGCATTTT. This encodes CASSRQGGGPQHF. Based on the CDR3 plus reference TRBV19 and TRBJ1-5, the full variable domain is DGGITQSPKYLFRKEGQNVTLSCEQNLNHDAMYWYRQDPGQGLRLIYYSQIVNDFQKGDIAEGYSVSREKKESFPLTVTSAQKNPTAFYLCASSRQGGGPQHFGDGTRLSIL.

The CDR3 DNA reads TGCGCCAGCAGCTTGGGAGCCATGGGGCATCAGCCCCAGCATTTT. This gives the protein CASSLGAMGHQPQHF. The chain joins TRBV5-1 to TRBJ1-5, with D perhaps matching TRBD1 (5 bases). V lost 0 bases and J lost 5, with 12 bases in between. The CDR3 covers 15 residues. Germline lookup yields CDR1 SGHRS and CDR2 YFSETQ.

The chain joins TRBV19 to TRBJ1-2, with TRBD1 matching over 7 bases. The CDR3 consists of 13 residues. J gave up 8 bases and V 6 bases, and 9 bases lay outside the gene matches. CDR1 and CDR2 from the germline V gene are LNHDA and SQIVND (reference sequence). The CDR3, as DNA: TGTGCCAGTAGGGTGGAGGGGGCAGGAGGCTACACCTTC. Protein sequence: CASRVEGAGGYTF. The complete variable domain, with remaining parts taken from reference TRBV19 and TRBJ1-2, reads DGGITQSPKYLFRKEGQNVTLSCEQNLNHDAMYWYRQDPGQGLRLIYYSQIVNDFQKGDIAEGYSVSREKKESFPLTVTSAQKNPTAFYLCASRVEGAGGYTFGSGTRLTVV.

A few counts support this clone. The chain joins TRBV4-1 to TRBJ2-2; TRBD2 aligns across 11 bases. The ends lost 3 bases at V and 5 bases at J; junction bases unmatched: 8. CDR3 length: 17 amino acids. The V gene's germline CDR1 is MGHRA and CDR2 YSYEKL. The CDR3 coding sequence is TGCGCCAGCAGCCAGGGGCTTAGCGGGAGGGGGACCGGGGAGCTGTTTTTT. It translates to CASSQGLSGRGTGELFF.

The chain combines TRBV2 with TRBJ1-5; D possibly corresponds to TRBD1 (6 bases). V was pared by 4 bases and J by 7 bases, with 14 bases between. CDR3 length: 14 residues. Germline V gene data show CDR1 as SNHLY and CDR2 as FYNNEI. CDR3 sequence (DNA): TGTGCCAGCAGTGGGGGGAGGGGGAACCAGCCCCAGCATTTT. It yields the protein CASSGGRGNQPQHF.

The CDR3 region has the DNA TGTGCCAGCAGCCCCTGGGGGCGGGGGTCCTACAATGAGCAGTTCTTC. As protein: CASSPWGRGSYNEQFF. This chain joins TRBV14 and TRBJ2-1; perhaps TRBD2 as D (7 bases). Trimming removed 4 bases at V and 1 base at J, with 14 bases between. Germline assignment: CDR1 SGHDN and CDR2 FVKESK. The CDR3 loop spans 16 amino acids.

V is TRBV3-1 (or the pseudogene TRBV3-2) and J is TRBJ1-1; a possible D gene is TRBD1 (5 bases). Germline values: CDR1 LGHDT, CDR2 YNNKEL (reference sequence). V was cut by 6 bases and J by 2 bases, with 13 bases left in between. The CDR3 is 14 residues long. For the CDR3, the DNA is TGTGCCAGCAGGGAGACAGTCTCAAACACTGAAGCTTTCTTT. Translation: CASRETVSNTEAFF.

V gene TRBV7-2 combines with J gene TRBJ2-1, with TRBD2 as a possible D gene (5 bases). This CDR3 is 15 amino acids long. From germline, CDR1 is SGHTA and CDR2 FQGNSA. Between the trimmed V and J ends, which lost 3 bases and 0 bases, there was a span of 9 bases. CDR3 in amino acids: CASSFWESSYNEQFF. The DNA for the CDR3 is TGTGCCAGCAGCTTCTGGGAGAGCTCCTACAATGAGCAGTTCTTC.